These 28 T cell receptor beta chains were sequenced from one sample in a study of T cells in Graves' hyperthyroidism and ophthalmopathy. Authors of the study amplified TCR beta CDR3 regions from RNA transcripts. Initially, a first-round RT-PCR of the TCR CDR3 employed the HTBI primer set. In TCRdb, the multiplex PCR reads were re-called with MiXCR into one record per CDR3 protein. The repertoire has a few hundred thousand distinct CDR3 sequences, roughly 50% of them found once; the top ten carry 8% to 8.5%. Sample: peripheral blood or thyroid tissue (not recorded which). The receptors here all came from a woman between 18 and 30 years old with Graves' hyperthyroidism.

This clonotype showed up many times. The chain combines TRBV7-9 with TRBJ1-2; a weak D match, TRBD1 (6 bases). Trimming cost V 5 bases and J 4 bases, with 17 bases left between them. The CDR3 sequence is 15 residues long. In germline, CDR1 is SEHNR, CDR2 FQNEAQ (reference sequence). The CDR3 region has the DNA TGTGCCAGCAGCCCTGGACAGCCAACCTTCTATGGCTACACCTTC. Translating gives CASSPGQPTFYGYTF.

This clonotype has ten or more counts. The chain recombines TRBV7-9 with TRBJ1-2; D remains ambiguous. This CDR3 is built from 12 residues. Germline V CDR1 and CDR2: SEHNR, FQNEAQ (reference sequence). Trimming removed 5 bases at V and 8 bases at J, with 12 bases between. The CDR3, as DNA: TGTGCCAGCAGCCTGCTAGAAGAGGGCTACACCTTC. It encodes CASSLLEEGYTF.

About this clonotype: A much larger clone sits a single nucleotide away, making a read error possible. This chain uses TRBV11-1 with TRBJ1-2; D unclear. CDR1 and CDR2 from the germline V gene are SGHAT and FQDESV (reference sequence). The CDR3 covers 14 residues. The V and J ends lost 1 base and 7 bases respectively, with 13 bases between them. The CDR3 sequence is CASSLGPGVGGYTF. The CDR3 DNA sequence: TGTGCCAGCAGCTTAGGGCCTGGGGTCGGTGGCTACACCTTC.

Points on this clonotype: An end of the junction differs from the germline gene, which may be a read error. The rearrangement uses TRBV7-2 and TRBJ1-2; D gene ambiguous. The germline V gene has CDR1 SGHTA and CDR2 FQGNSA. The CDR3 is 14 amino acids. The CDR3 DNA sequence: TGTGGCAGCAGCTTAGAGATAGCTAACTATGGCTACACCTTC. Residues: CGSSLEIANYGYTF.

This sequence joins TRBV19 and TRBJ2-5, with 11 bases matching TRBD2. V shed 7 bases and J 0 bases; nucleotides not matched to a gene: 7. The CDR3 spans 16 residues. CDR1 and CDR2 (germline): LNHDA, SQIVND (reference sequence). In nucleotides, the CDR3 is TGTGCCAGTAATAGCCTGGGACTAGCGGACCAAGAGACCCAGTACTTC. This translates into CASNSLGLADQETQYF.

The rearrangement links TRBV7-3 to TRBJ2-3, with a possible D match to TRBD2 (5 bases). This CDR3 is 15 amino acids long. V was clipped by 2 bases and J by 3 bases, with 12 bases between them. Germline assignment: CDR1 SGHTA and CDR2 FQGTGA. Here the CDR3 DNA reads TGTGCCAGCAGCTTAGGTGGAGCGGCTACAGATACGCAGTATTTT. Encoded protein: CASSLGGAATDTQYF.

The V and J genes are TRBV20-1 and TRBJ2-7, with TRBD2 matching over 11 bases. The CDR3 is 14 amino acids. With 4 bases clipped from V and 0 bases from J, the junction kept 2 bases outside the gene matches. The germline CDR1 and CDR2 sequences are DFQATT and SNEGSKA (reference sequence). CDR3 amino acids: CSATGTSGSYEQYF. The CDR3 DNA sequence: TGCAGTGCTACCGGGACTAGCGGCTCCTACGAGCAGTACTTC.

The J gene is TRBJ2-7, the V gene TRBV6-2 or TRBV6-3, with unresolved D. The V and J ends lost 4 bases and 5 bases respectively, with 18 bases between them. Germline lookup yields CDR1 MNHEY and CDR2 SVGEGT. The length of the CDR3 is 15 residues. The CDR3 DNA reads TGTGCCAGCAGTTTATTAGCAGGCTTGTCCCACGAGCAGTACTTC. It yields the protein CASSLLAGLSHEQYF.

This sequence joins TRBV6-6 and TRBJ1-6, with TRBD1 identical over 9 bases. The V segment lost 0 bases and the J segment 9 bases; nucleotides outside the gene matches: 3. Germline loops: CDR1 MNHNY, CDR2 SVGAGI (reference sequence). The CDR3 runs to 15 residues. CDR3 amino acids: CASSYSRTGVSPLHF. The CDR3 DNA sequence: TGTGCCAGCAGTTACTCCAGGACAGGGGTTTCACCCCTCCACTTT.

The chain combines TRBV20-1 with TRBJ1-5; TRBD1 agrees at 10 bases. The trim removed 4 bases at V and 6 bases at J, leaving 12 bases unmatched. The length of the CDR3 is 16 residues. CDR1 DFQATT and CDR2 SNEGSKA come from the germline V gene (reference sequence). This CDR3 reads CSATRVGTGVSQPQHF. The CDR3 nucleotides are TGCAGTGCTACCCGCGTGGGGACAGGGGTGAGTCAGCCCCAGCATTTT.

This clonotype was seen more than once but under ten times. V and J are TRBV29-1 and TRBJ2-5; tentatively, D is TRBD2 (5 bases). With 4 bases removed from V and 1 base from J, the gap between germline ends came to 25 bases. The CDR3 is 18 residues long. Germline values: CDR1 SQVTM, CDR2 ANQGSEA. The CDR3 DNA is TGCAGCGTTGGGGCCTGGTTAGGGAGTAAGCCACCCCAAGAGACCCAGTACTTC. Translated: CSVGAWLGSKPPQETQYF.

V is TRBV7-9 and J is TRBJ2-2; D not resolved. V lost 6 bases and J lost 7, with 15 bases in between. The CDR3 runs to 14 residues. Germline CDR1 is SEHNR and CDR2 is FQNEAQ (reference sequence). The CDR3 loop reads CASRDAGPFGELFF. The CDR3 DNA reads TGTGCCAGCAGGGACGCCGGACCCTTCGGGGAGCTGTTTTTT.

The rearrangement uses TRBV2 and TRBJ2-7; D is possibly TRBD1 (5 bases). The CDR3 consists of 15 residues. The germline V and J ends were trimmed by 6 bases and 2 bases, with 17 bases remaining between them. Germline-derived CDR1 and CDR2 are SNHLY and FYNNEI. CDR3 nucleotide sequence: TGTGCCAGCAGCGTAGGGGCAGGCTTGGCCTACGAGCAGTACTTC. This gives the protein CASSVGAGLAYEQYF. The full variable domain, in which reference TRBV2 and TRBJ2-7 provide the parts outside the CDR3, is EPEVTQTPSHQVTQMGQEVILRCVPISNHLYFYWYRQILGQKVEFLVSFYNNEISEKSEIFDDQFSVERPDGSNFTLKIRSTKLEDSAMYFCASSVGAGLAYEQYFGPGTRLTVT.

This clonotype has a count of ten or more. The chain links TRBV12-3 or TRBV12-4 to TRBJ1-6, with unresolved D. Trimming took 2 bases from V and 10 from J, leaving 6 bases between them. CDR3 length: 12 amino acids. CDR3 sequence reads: CASSLRESPLHF. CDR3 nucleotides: TGTGCCAGCAGTTTAAGAGAATCACCCCTCCACTTT.

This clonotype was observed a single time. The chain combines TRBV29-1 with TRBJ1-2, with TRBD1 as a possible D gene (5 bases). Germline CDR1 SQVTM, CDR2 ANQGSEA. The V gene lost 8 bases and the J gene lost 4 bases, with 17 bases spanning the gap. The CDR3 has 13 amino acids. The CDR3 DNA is TGCAGCTCTCGCCGAGGGGACGGCTATGGCTACACCTTC. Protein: CSSRRGDGYGYTF.

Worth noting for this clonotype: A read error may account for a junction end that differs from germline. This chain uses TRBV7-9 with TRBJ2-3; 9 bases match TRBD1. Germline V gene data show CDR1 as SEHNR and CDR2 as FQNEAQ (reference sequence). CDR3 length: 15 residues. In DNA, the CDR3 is TGTGCCCGCAGCCCTGACGGACAGGGGTCAGATACGCAGTATTTT. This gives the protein CARSPDGQGSDTQYF.

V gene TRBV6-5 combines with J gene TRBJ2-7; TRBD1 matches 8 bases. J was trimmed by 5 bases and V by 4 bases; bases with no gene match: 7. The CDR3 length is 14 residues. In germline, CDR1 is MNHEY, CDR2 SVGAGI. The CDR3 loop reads CASSFGQGFHEQYF. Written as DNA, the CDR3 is TGTGCCAGCAGTTTCGGACAGGGATTCCACGAGCAGTACTTC.

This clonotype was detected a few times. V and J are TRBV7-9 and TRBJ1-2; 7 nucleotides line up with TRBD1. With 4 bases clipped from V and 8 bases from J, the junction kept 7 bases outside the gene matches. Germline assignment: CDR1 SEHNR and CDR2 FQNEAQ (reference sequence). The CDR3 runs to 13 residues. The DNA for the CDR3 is TGTGCCAGCAGCTCCGGACAGGCGATAGGCTACACCTTC. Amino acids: CASSSGQAIGYTF. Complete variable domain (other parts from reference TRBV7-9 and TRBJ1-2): DTGVSQNPRHKITKRGQNVTFRCDPISEHNRLYWYRQTLGQGPEFLTYFQNEAQLEKSRLLSDRFSAERPKGSFSTLEIQRTEQGDSAMYLCASSSGQAIGYTFGSGTRLTVV.

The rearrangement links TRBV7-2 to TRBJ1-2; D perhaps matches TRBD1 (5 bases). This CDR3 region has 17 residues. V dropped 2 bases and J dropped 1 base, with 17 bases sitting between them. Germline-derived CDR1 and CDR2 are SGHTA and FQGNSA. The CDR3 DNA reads TGTGCCAGCAGCTTACTGAAGGCAGGGAGGGATAACTATGGCTACACCTTC. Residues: CASSLLKAGRDNYGYTF. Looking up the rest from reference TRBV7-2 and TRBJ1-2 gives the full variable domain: GAGVSQSPSNKVTEKGKDVELRCDPISGHTALYWYRQSLGQGLEFLIYFQGNSAPDKSGLPSDRFSAERTGGSVSTLTIQRTQQEDSAVYLCASSLLKAGRDNYGYTFGSGTRLTVV.

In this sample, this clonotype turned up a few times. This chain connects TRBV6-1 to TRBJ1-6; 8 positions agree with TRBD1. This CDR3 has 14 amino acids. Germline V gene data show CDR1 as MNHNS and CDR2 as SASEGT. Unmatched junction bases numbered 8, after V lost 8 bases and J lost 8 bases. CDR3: CASSPSGGDSPLHF. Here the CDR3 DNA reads TGTGCCAGCTCACCGTCAGGGGGCGATTCACCCCTCCACTTT.

The CDR3, as DNA: TGTGCCAGCAGCCAAGAAGGGGTGAGGGGTCGTGATGGCTACACCTTC. It translates to CASSQEGVRGRDGYTF. This chain joins TRBV14 and TRBJ1-2; perhaps TRBD1 as D (5 bases). Deletions cut 0 bases from V and 6 bases from J, with 17 bases between. The CDR3 runs to 16 residues. The germline CDR1 and CDR2 sequences are SGHDN and FVKESK. Full variable domain (outside the CDR3, taken from reference TRBV14 and TRBJ1-2): EAGVTQFPSHSVIEKGQTVTLRCDPISGHDNLYWYRRVMGKEIKFLLHFVKESKQDESGMPNNRFLAERTGGTYSTLKVQPAELEDSGVYFCASSQEGVRGRDGYTFGSGTRLTVV.

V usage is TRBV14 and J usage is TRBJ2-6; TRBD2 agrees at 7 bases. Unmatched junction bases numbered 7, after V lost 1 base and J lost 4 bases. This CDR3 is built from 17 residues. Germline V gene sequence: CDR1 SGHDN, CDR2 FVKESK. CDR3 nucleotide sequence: TGTGCCAGCAGCCAAGTTTGGGCGGGGGACGGGGCCAACGTCCTGACTTTC. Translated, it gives CASSQVWAGDGANVLTF.

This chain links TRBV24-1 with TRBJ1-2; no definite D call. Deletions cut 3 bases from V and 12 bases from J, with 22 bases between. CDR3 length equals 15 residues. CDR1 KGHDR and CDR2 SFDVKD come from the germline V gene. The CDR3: CATSDDRSEASGNTF. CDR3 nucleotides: TGTGCCACCAGTGATGACCGATCCGAGGCCTCTGGAAACACCTTC.

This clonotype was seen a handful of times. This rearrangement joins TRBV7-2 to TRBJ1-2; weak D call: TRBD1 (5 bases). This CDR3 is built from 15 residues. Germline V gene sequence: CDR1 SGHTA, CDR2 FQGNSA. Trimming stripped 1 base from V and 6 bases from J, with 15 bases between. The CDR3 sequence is CASSLGQGVWNGYTF. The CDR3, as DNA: TGTGCCAGCAGCTTAGGCCAGGGTGTGTGGAATGGCTACACCTTC.

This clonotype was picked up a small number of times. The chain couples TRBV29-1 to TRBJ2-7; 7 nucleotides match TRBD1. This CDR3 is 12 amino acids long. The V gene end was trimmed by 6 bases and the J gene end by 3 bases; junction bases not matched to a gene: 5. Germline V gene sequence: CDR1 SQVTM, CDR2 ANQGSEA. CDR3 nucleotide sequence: TGCAGCGTCGGGACAGTCTTCTACGAGCAGTACTTC. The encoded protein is CSVGTVFYEQYF.

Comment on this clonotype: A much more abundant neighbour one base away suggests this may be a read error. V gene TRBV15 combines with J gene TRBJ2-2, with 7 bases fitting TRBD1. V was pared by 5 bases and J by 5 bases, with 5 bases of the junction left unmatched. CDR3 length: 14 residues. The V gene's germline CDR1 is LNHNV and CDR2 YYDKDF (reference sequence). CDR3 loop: CATSGQQGTGELFF. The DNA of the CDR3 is TGTGCCACCAGCGGGCAACAGGGGACCGGGGAGCTGTTTTTT.

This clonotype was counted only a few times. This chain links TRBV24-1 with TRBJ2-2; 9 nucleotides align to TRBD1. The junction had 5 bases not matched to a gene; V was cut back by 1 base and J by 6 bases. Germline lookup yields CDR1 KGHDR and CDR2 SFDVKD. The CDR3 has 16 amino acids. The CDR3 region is CATSDFGTGSPGELFF. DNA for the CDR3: TGTGCCACCAGTGATTTTGGGACAGGGTCCCCCGGGGAGCTGTTTTTT.

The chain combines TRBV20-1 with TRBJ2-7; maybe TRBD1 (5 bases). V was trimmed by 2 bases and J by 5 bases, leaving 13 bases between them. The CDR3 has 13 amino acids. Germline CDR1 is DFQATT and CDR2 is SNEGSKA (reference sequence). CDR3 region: CSARSPRVDEQYF. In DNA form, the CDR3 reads TGCAGTGCTAGAAGCCCCAGGGTCGACGAGCAGTACTTC.